The next 9 T cell receptor beta chains were all read from a single sample in a study of cytomegalovirus exposure and HLA in healthy donors. The PCR contained 60 Vbeta and 13 Jbeta primers. Clones were sequenced by immunoSEQ multiplex PCR, and TCRdb holds only the in-frame ones, with some missing. The sample has some 100,000 clones, 70% to 80% seen once. Material for sequencing was PBMCs. The receptors were sampled from a female donor in good health and CMV-seropositive.

To note about this clone: Other nucleotide sequences in the sample specify the same CDR3. V usage is TRBV7-9 and J usage is TRBJ2-2; 10 bases match TRBD2. The germline V gene has CDR1 SEHNR and CDR2 FQNEAQ (reference sequence). The CDR3 consists of 13 residues. V lost 5 bases and J lost 8; bases outside the gene matches: 2. In nucleotides, the CDR3 is TGTGCCAGCAGCATACTAGCGGGAGGGGAGCTGTTTTTT. This gives the protein CASSILAGGELFF.

In regard to this clone: The identical CDR3 is also encoded by other nucleotide sequences in the sample. V gene TRBV7-2 combines with J gene TRBJ1-3; D is possibly TRBD1 (5 bases). This CDR3 is 14 amino acids long. Trimming removed 3 bases at V and 1 base at J, with 7 bases between. Germline V gene data show CDR1 as SGHTA and CDR2 as FQGNSA. CDR3 in amino acids: CASSLGGSGNTIYF. The CDR3 DNA reads TGTGCCAGCAGCTTGGGGGGTTCTGGAAACACCATATATTTT.

This chain connects TRBV5-4 to TRBJ2-6, with 7 positions matching TRBD1. Trimming cost V 4 bases and J 1 base; bases outside gene matches: 11. Germline-derived CDR1 and CDR2 are SGHNT and YYREEE (reference sequence). CDR3 length equals 18 residues. CDR3 sequence: CASSPGQKIFSGANVLTF. The CDR3 DNA follows: TGTGCCAGCAGCCCGGGACAGAAGATTTTTTCTGGGGCCAACGTCCTGACTTTC.

The chain links TRBV6-4 to TRBJ1-2; D remains unclear. Trimming stripped 4 bases from V and 7 bases from J, with 7 bases between. This CDR3 has 11 amino acids. CDR1 and CDR2 (germline): MRHNA, SNTAGT. CDR3 sequence (DNA): TGTGCCAGCAGTGGACTGGGTGGCTACACCTTC. The encoded protein is CASSGLGGYTF.

The J gene is TRBJ1-1, the V gene TRBV5-6; 7 nucleotides match TRBD1. V was clipped by 4 bases and J by 0 bases; unmatched bases: 3. Germline V gene lookup returns CDR1 SGHDT and CDR2 YYEEEE. The CDR3 loop spans 14 amino acids. In DNA form, the CDR3 reads TGTGCCAGCAGCCGAGACAGGGTGAACACTGAAGCTTTCTTT. Translation gives CASSRDRVNTEAFF.

The chain couples TRBV7-8 to TRBJ1-1, with D possibly TRBD1 on 6 matching bases. Germline CDR1 SGHVS, CDR2 FQNEAQ. Trimming cost V 5 bases and J 6 bases, with 16 bases left between them. The CDR3 has 14 residues. CDR3 sequence (DNA): TGTGCCAGCAGCCTACTACAGGGTAGAGCTGAAGCTTTCTTT. Translated: CASSLLQGRAEAFF.

The rearrangement joins TRBV6-1 to TRBJ2-1; 7 bases map to TRBD2. Germline V CDR1 and CDR2: MNHNS, SASEGT. This CDR3 has 18 amino acids. V lost 2 bases to trimming and J lost 3 bases; unmatched junction nucleotides: 13. As DNA, the CDR3 is TGTGCCAGCAGTGAATTAAGAGCCGGAGGGACTAACTACAATGAGCAGTTCTTC. Translation gives CASSELRAGGTNYNEQFF.

The chain has TRBV9 and TRBJ1-3, with 7 bases lining up with TRBD1. Germline CDR1 and CDR2: SGDLS and YYNGEE. The CDR3 is 16 residues long. Germline trimming cut 0 bases from V and 0 bases from J; bases unmatched to any gene: 3. CDR3 region: CASSVVGDSSGNTIYF. CDR3 sequence (DNA): TGTGCCAGCAGCGTAGTGGGGGACAGCTCTGGAAACACCATATATTTT.

The CDR3 region is CASSPSGHNSYNEQFF. CDR3 sequence (DNA): TGTGCCAGCAGTCCTAGCGGGCATAACTCCTACAATGAGCAGTTCTTC. This chain joins TRBV27 and TRBJ2-1; TRBD2 matches 8 bases. The junction had 6 bases not matched to a gene; V was cut back by 5 bases and J by 0 bases. CDR1 and CDR2 (germline): MNHEY, SMNVEV (reference sequence). The CDR3 runs 16 residues.